Listed below are T cell receptor beta chains from one sample, sequenced in a study of shared clonotypes between healthy human individuals. Sequencing used immunoSEQ multiplex PCR; TCRdb keeps in-frame clones, though not all of them. The data contain millions of clones, 90% to 95% of them singletons. The sample comprised naive CD8+ T cells from PBMCs. These receptor sequences come from a man younger than 35 in good health. Some clones in this sample may be carry-over from other donors' samples. The CDR3 runs from the conserved cysteine through the conserved F or W. The D gene is left open where the match is weak. Expanded clones get a size class; other rows say once, few or many, or leave the size out.

J gene | clone size | V gene | D gene | CDR3 DNA | CDR3 protein
TRBJ2-1 | NA | TRBV7-2 | NA | TGTGCCAGCAGCTTAGGTGGTGAGCAGTTCTTC | CASSLGGEQFF
TRBJ2-7 | NA | TRBV10-2 | NA | TGCGCCAGCAGTGAGTCGAATCTCCACGAGCAGTACTTC | CASSESNLHEQYF
TRBJ1-1 | NA | TRBV19 | NA | TGTGCCAGTAGTATATCTATAGGGGCTGAAGCTTTCTTT | CASSISIGAEAFF
TRBJ1-2 | once | TRBV7-8 | TRBD1 | TGTGCCAGCAGCGCCACCGGGACAGCGACGTTCTATGGCTACACCTTC | CASSATGTATFYGYTF
TRBJ2-1 | NA | TRBV7-2 | NA | TGTGCCAGCAGCTCCAACCCCAATAGCGGCCCTTACAATGAGCAGTTCTTC | CASSSNPNSGPYNEQFF
TRBJ2-7 | NA | TRBV27 | NA | TGTGCCAGCGCCCCGCGACACGCCTACGAGCAGTACTTC | CASAPRHAYEQYF
TRBJ2-7 | once | TRBV27 | NA | TGTGCCAGCAGCCGACTTGGGTACTCCTACGAGCAGTACTTC | CASSRLGYSYEQYF
TRBJ1-1 | NA | TRBV5-4 | NA | TGTGCCAGCAGCTTCGTAGGGATGAACACTGAAGCTTTCTTT | CASSFVGMNTEAFF
TRBJ2-7 | NA | TRBV28 | NA | TGTGCCAGCAGTGATCCGGGATTGAGATACGAGCAGTACTTC | CASSDPGLRYEQYF
TRBJ1-2 | NA | TRBV29-1 | NA | TGCAGCGTGCCCCTGGGGAGGGACTATGGCTACACCTTC | CSVPLGRDYGYTF
TRBJ2-5 | once | TRBV21-1 | NA | TGTGCCAGCAGAGACTACGAAGAGACCCAGTACTTC | CASRDYEETQYF
TRBJ2-7 | NA | TRBV12-5 | TRBD2 | TGTGCTAGTGCCCCCGGACTAGCGGGAAACTACGAGCAGTACTTC | CASAPGLAGNYEQYF
TRBJ2-7 | NA | TRBV27 | TRBD1 | TGTGCCAGCAGTCCGCTGGGACAGGGGATGGGGGAGCAGTACTTC | CASSPLGQGMGEQYF
TRBJ1-1 | once | TRBV7-9 | NA | TGTGCCAGCAGCCGCGTTGGGAACACTGAAGCTTTCTTT | CASSRVGNTEAFF
TRBJ2-7 | NA | TRBV7-6 | TRBD2 | TGTGCCAGCAGCCTATCTAGCGGGAGGGTTGTCGAGCAGTACTTC | CASSLSSGRVVEQYF
TRBJ1-3 | NA | TRBV5-4 | NA | TGTGCCAGCAGCTTGGCAGGGGCGTCTGGAAACACCATATATTTT | CASSLAGASGNTIYF
TRBJ1-1 | NA | TRBV15 | NA | TGTGCCACCAGCAGAGATCGGCGGATTGTGAACACTGAAGCTTTCTTT | CATSRDRRIVNTEAFF
TRBJ1-5 | NA | TRBV28 | NA | TGTGCCAGCAGTCCCATTATGGGGCCAGCTCAGCCCCAGCATTTT | CASSPIMGPAQPQHF
TRBJ1-1 | once | TRBV27 | NA | TGTGCCAGCAGTTTACAACAGGGTCCCACTGAAGCTTTCTTT | CASSLQQGPTEAFF
TRBJ2-1 | NA | TRBV14 | TRBD2 | TGTGCCAGCAGCCCCTTTGAGACTAGCGGCCCCAATGAGCAGTTCTTC | CASSPFETSGPNEQFF
TRBJ1-5 | NA | TRBV27 | NA | TGTGCCAGCAGTTTAATCGGGGGCAATCAGCCCCAGCATTTT | CASSLIGGNQPQHF
TRBJ2-3 | NA | TRBV28 | TRBD1 | TGTGCCAGCACCATGAGAGGACAGGGGAAATACACAGATACGCAGTATTTT | CASTMRGQGKYTDTQYF
TRBJ1-1 | few | TRBV7-9 | NA | TGTGCCAGCAAATGGGCGGATCACACTGAAGCTTTCTTT | CASKWADHTEAFF
TRBJ1-2 | once | TRBV28 | NA | TGTGCCGCGAGGCGGACGGAACAAGGGGCATATGGCTACACCTTC | CAARRTEQGAYGYTF
TRBJ2-1 | NA | TRBV7-9 | TRBD1 | TGTGCCAGCAGCAAAGGACAGGGGTTCCTCTACAATGAGCAGTTCTTC | CASSKGQGFLYNEQFF
TRBJ2-7 | NA | TRBV4-1 | NA | TGCGCCAGCTTACAGTACGTCAACGAGATCGTCTACGAGCAGTACTTC | CASLQYVNEIVYEQYF
TRBJ1-5 | NA | TRBV4-1 | NA | TGCGCCAGCAGCCATACAGGACTGGATCAGCCCCAGCATTTT | CASSHTGLDQPQHF
TRBJ1-2 | NA | TRBV9 | TRBD1 | TGTGCCAGCAGCCCAAGAGCCGGGACAGAAGGCTACACCTTC | CASSPRAGTEGYTF
TRBJ2-7 | NA | TRBV13 | NA | TGTGCCAGCAGCTTCGGGGGTTGGGGGAACTCCTACGAGCAGTACTTC | CASSFGGWGNSYEQYF
TRBJ2-7 | NA | TRBV27 | TRBD2 | TGTGCCAGCAGTTCCCCCGGGGAGGGGCTATCCTACGAGCAGTACTTC | CASSSPGEGLSYEQYF
TRBJ2-7 | NA | TRBV28 | NA | TGTGCCAGCAGTTTAGTTCATGGTGTCAGAGACTACGAGCAGTACTTC | CASSLVHGVRDYEQYF
TRBJ2-7 | few | TRBV23-1 | NA | TGCGCCAGCAGCCCAAGGGTATATGGTGGGGAGCAGTACTTC | CASSPRVYGGEQYF
TRBJ2-4 | NA | TRBV7-9 | TRBD1 | TGTGCCAGCAGCTCTCGGACAGGGGATTATAACATTCAGTACTTC | CASSSRTGDYNIQYF
TRBJ2-5 | NA | TRBV9 | NA | TGTGCCAGCAGCGTAGCTAGGGGCACCAACCAAGAGACCCAGTACTTC | CASSVARGTNQETQYF
TRBJ2-3 | NA | TRBV4-2 | NA | TGTGCCAGCAGCCAGGCTCTCTGGGATACGCAGTATTTT | CASSQALWDTQYF
TRBJ2-1 | NA | TRBV2 | NA | TGTGCCAGCAGTTTGGGGCCTAACCTCTACAATGAGCAGTTCTTC | CASSLGPNLYNEQFF
TRBJ2-5 | NA | TRBV30 | NA | TGTGCCTGGAGTGTAGGCTTAGCACACGAGACCCAGTACTTC | CAWSVGLAHETQYF